What follows describes a single T cell receptor (beta chain). The antigen is undetermined. This sample was taken from a study of T cell responses to AZD1222 COVID-19 vaccine. Points from the study as a whole: Across spike, vaccine-associated CD4 TCRs were found, dominant at 160-218 and 743-854.

The repertoire was sequenced with immunoSEQ multiplex PCR; TCRdb's copy has only in-frame clones and lacks some. Of roughly 67,000 clones in the sample, over 60% were seen once. Trimming shortened V by 2 bases and J by 1 base, and 12 bases separated the two germline ends. CDR1 and CDR2 from the germline V gene are SGHVS and FQNEAQ. The CDR3 sequence is 16 residues long. Source: peripheral blood, taken on day 0 of AZD1222 vaccination. The rearrangement links TRBV7-8 to TRBJ1-3; the D gene is possibly TRBD1 (6 bases). The sequence was collected from an adult in good health. This CDR3 reads CASSLSSTGSGNTIYF. Written as DNA, the CDR3 is TGTGCCAGCAGCTTATCCTCAACAGGGTCTGGAAACACCATATATTTT.